What follows are 2 T cell receptor beta chains derived from one specimen sequenced in a study of blood T cells in healthy people across ages. With a J-beta primer mix and a sample-barcoded 5' primer, a second PCR ran 7 to 11 cycles. Using its own MiXCR run on the 5' RACE reads, TCRdb lists one record per CDR3 protein. Counted here are hundreds of thousands of distinct CDR3 sequences, roughly 56% occurring once; the ten biggest clones make up 25% to 30%. Sequenced input: blood. The receptors stem from a man in his forties in good health.

This clonotype has just a few counts. V gene TRBV20-1 combines with J gene TRBJ1-5, with D possibly matching TRBD1 (5 bases). The CDR3 runs to 14 residues. Trimming removed 2 bases at V and 7 bases at J, with 15 bases between. The germline gives CDR1 DFQATT, CDR2 SNEGSKA (reference sequence). The CDR3: CSARQGEGRQPQHF. The DNA for the CDR3 is TGCAGTGCTAGACAGGGTGAGGGGAGGCAGCCCCAGCATTTT.

V gene TRBV5-1 combines with J gene TRBJ2-3, with D possibly being TRBD1 (6 bases). The CDR3 has 15 residues. CDR1 is SGHRS, CDR2 YFSETQ, per germline. V was clipped by 3 bases and J by 2 bases, with 13 bases between them. CDR3 DNA sequence: TGCGCCAGCAGCTACGGACAGCCCAACACAGATACGCAGTATTTT. Encoded protein: CASSYGQPNTDTQYF. Based on the CDR3 plus reference TRBV5-1 and TRBJ2-3, the full variable domain is KAGVTQTPRYLIKTRGQQVTLSCSPISGHRSVSWYQQTPGQGLQFLFEYFSETQRNKGNFPGRFSGRQFSNSRSEMNVSTLELGDSALYLCASSYGQPNTDTQYFGPGTRLTVL.